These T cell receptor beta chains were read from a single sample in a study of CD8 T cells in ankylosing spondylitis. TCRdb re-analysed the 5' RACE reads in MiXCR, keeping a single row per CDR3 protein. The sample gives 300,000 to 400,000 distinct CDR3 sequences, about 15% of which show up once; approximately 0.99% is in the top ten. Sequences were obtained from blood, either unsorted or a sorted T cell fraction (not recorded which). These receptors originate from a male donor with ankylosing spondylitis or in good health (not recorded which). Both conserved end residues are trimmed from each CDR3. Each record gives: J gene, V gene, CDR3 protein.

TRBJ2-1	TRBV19	ASSMGRLGEQF
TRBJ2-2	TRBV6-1	ASSGGRGWNTGELF
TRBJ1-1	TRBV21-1	ASSKAKTVVNTEAF
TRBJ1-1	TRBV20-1	SAPDRGRRHTEAF
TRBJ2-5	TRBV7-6	ASSSLLVGKETQY
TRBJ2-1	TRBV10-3	AISEVGLEDEQF
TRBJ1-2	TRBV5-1	ASSTETKGYT
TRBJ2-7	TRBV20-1	SASHGNRGYEQY
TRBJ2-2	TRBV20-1	SARPLSGGFGELF
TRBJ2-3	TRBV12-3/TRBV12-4	ASNDRGWTDTQY
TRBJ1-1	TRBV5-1	ASSILGGTEAF
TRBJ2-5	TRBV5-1	ASSSGVEAGPAQETQY
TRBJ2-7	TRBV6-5	ASSYATGKGYEQY
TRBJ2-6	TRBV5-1	ASSQAGAGANVLT
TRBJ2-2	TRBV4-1	ASSQVLSLNTGELF
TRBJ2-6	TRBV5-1	ASSLGGSGASGANVLT
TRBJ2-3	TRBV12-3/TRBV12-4	ASATSTDTQY
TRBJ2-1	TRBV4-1	ASSQVNLVSYNEQF
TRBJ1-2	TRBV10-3	AISEGQGGGYT
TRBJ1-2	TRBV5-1	ASSSEAGLGYGYT
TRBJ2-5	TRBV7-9	ASSLTSGGYQETQY
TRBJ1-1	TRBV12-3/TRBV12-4	ASSPGTGLKTEAF
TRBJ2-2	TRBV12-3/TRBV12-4	ASSRLAGAYTGELF
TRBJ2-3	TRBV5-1	ASSFAWTGSTDTQY
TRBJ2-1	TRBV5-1	ASNPGPGAIAGESWGEQF
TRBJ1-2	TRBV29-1	SAEAPGDYGYT
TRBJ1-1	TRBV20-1	SARGPMNTEAF
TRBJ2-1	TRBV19	ASSSQRGRNEQF
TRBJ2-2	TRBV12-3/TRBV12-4	ASSLAGLGELF
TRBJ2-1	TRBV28	ASRPLWGGKREQF
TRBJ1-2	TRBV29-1	SVDRSSNYGYT
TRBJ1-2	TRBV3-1	ASSGQVNYGYT
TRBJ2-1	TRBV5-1	ASTLTPNDNEQF
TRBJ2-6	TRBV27	ASSLSLGGANVLT
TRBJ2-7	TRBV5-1	ASSPGLAGSYEQY
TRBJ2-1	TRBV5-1	ASSPGLAGPNEQF
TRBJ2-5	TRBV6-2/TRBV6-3	ASSPTELRETQY
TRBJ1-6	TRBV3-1	ASSQDVTVLGSPLH
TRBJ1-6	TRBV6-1	ASSRGGVIYSPLH
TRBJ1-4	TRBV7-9	ASSLGSGNEKLF
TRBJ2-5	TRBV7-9	ASSSLSTQETQY
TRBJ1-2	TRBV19	ASSIGWGYT
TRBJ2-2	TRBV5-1	ASSFQGGDTGELF
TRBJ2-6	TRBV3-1	ASSQGDRTLSGANVLT
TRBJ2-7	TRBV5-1	ASSLGLATYEQY
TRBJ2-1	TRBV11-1	ASSLFPFRTGQPNNEQF
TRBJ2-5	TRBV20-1	SAPRIAGGSQETQY
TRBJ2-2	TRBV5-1	ASSQTGDANTGELF
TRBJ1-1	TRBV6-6	ASTSEGNTEAF
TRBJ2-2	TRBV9	ASSPQPDRGGWSNTGELF